Following are 12 T cell receptor beta chains from one sample sequenced in a study of molecular identifiers for immune sequencing clone quantification. TCRdb fed the PCR reads into MiXCR, producing one record per CDR3 protein. This sample yields 60,000 to 70,000 distinct CDR3 sequences, of which 15% to 20% are seen a single time; 1.1% to 1.5% belongs to the top ten. Sequenced material: naive CD8+ T cells from blood, with Jurkat cell RNA spiked in. Documented subset: FACS-sorted CD8+CD4-CCR7+CD45RA+ naive T cells. These receptors were obtained from a human donor in good health. Some libraries in this study had Jurkat cell RNA spiked in.

Many counts were recorded for this clonotype. The chain has TRBV4-1 and TRBJ1-5; TRBD1 aligns across 7 bases. Germline V CDR1 and CDR2: MGHRA, YSYEKL. The CDR3 extends over 16 amino acids. V dropped 5 bases and J dropped 4; count of bases not matched to a gene: 11. The chain's CDR3 is CASSFRTGLRNQPQHF. The CDR3 DNA is TGCGCCAGCAGCTTCAGGACAGGTCTTAGAAATCAGCCCCAGCATTTT.

This clonotype has ten or more counts. The rearrangement uses TRBV12-3 or TRBV12-4 and TRBJ2-2; 8 nucleotides match TRBD1. V lost 6 bases, J lost 1 base, and 7 bases stayed unmatched. The CDR3 runs 16 residues. The CDR3 DNA follows: TGTGCCAGCAGGCTCAGGGGGCGAGTGAACACCGGGGAGCTGTTTTTT. It encodes CASRLRGRVNTGELFF.

There are a few counts of this clonotype. V gene TRBV7-9 combines with J gene TRBJ2-5; 13 positions agree with TRBD2. Losses at the gene ends were 5 bases for V and 2 bases for J; bases not matched to a gene: 8. This CDR3 is 17 amino acids long. The germline gives CDR1 SEHNR, CDR2 FQNEAQ (reference sequence). The CDR3 is CASSQLAGGLAQETQYF. Here the CDR3 DNA reads TGTGCCAGCAGCCAACTAGCGGGAGGGCTCGCTCAAGAGACCCAGTACTTC.

This clonotype was seen only a few times. This chain connects TRBV12-3 or TRBV12-4 to TRBJ1-5, with TRBD1 as a possible D gene (6 bases). Trimming left V 3 bases short and J 5 bases short, with 11 bases between. The CDR3 is 14 amino acids. The CDR3 loop reads CASSFGGLDQPQHF. Written as DNA, the CDR3 is TGTGCCAGCAGTTTTGGGGGGCTAGATCAGCCCCAGCATTTT.

This clonotype was recorded many times. The chain recombines TRBV28 with TRBJ2-3; D may match TRBD1 or TRBD2 (5 bases each). The CDR3 runs 14 residues. Germline V CDR1 and CDR2: MDHEN, SYDVKM. The ends were cut back, 3 bases at V and 2 bases at J, with 9 bases in the middle. CDR3 DNA sequence: TGTGCCAGCAGTTTGGACGGGACCACAGATACGCAGTATTTT. Its translation: CASSLDGTTDTQYF.

A word on this clonotype: Relative to the germline gene, one junction end is altered; a read error may explain this. The V gene is TRBV9, the J gene TRBJ2-2, with D perhaps matching TRBD2 (7 bases). Germline CDR1 SGDLS, CDR2 YYNGEE. The CDR3 has 15 residues. The CDR3 protein is CASSPASENTGGLFF. DNA of the CDR3: TGTGCCAGCAGCCCCGCTAGCGAGAACACCGGGGGGCTGTTTTTC.

At least ten counts were recorded for this clonotype. The rearrangement links TRBV15 to TRBJ1-5; tentative D call: TRBD1 (5 bases). V shed 0 bases and J shed 5 bases, with 14 bases lying between them. The CDR3 totals 16 residues. Germline V gene lookup returns CDR1 LNHNV and CDR2 YYDKDF (reference sequence). CDR3 in DNA: TGTGCCACCAGCAGAGATCCAGGGAGGATCGATCAGCCCCAGCATTTT. Translating gives CATSRDPGRIDQPQHF.

Many counts were recorded for this clonotype. The chain combines TRBV11-2 with TRBJ1-1; D is perhaps TRBD1 (5 bases). This CDR3 is 14 amino acids long. V lost 5 bases and J lost 4, with 14 bases in between. Looked up from germline, CDR1 is SGHAT and CDR2 is FQNNGV. This chain's CDR3 is CASSPQGARTEAFF. Here the CDR3 DNA reads TGTGCCAGCAGCCCCCAGGGAGCGCGCACTGAAGCTTTCTTT.

This clonotype was seen ten or more times. The rearrangement links TRBV12-5 to TRBJ2-7; 12 bases agree with TRBD2. The CDR3 sequence is 14 residues long. From germline, CDR1 is LGHNT and CDR2 FRNRAP. The V gene end was trimmed by 4 bases and the J gene end by 2 bases; junction bases not matched to a gene: 0. CDR3 loop: CASGWTSGAYEQYF. The CDR3 region has the DNA TGTGCTAGTGGTTGGACTAGCGGGGCCTACGAGCAGTACTTC.

At least ten counts were recorded for this clonotype. This chain uses TRBV7-6 with TRBJ1-1; tentatively, D is TRBD1 (5 bases). The CDR3 loop spans 15 amino acids. Germline CDR1 and CDR2: SGHVS and FNYEAQ. Trimming left V 1 base short and J 1 base short, with 10 bases between. CDR3 residues: CASSLGPTGNTEAFF. The CDR3 DNA is TGTGCCAGCAGCTTAGGGCCTACAGGGAACACTGAAGCTTTCTTT.

This clonotype turned up a few times. CDR3 DNA: TGCAGTGCGCGGACACTAGCGGGAGCTCCCTACGAGCAGTACTTC. Encoded protein: CSARTLAGAPYEQYF. The chain couples TRBV20-1 to TRBJ2-7; 11 nucleotides line up with TRBD2. CDR3 size: 15 residues. The germline V gene encodes CDR1 DFQATT and CDR2 SNEGSKA (reference sequence). Unmatched junction bases numbered 9, after V lost 6 bases and J lost 2 bases.

At least ten counts were recorded for this clonotype. The chain employs TRBV10-3 and TRBJ2-7; D gene ambiguous. The CDR3 is 11 residues long. V gave up 2 bases and J gave up 2 bases, with 1 base separating them. Germline V CDR1 and CDR2: ENHRY, SYGVKD. CDR3 protein: CAISEAYEQYF. CDR3 in DNA: TGTGCCATCAGTGAGGCCTACGAGCAGTACTTC.